This TCR beta chain appears in the sequencing data of a study of cytomegalovirus exposure and HLA in healthy donors. A note on this clone: The antigen is not known.

Study-level results: It was 150 or so TCR beta chains that were listed as cytomegalovirus-associated. There was a cluster of highly shared sequence variants that was likely a sequencing artifact. For most TCR beta V segments, an earlier analysis put the productive rate at about 87% or about 30% of the time.

Use of 60 Vbeta and 13 Jbeta primers characterized the PCR. The assay was immunoSEQ multiplex PCR, and TCRdb's table has in-frame clones only and misses some. The profile shows 150,000 to 200,000 clones, under 80% of them singletons. The CDR3 sequence is 14 residues long. The V gene's germline CDR1 is LNHDA and CDR2 SQIVND (reference sequence). The chain links TRBV19 to TRBJ2-5; 7 nucleotides match TRBD1. With the DNA end fitting TRBJ2-7 better, the J assignment may be wrong. The sample consisted of PBMCs. The TCR comes from a female donor in good health and CMV-seronegative. The CDR3 spells CASTPTGSTYEQYF. The CDR3, as DNA: TGTGCCAGTACCCCGACAGGGTCGACCTACGAGCAGTACTTC.